The 16 T cell receptor beta chains below come from one sample, sequenced in a study of a mutant IDH1 vaccine in newly diagnosed glioma. Sequencing was performed with immunoSEQ multiplex PCR; in TCRdb, only in-frame clones are kept and a portion is missing. The sample lists about 16,000 clones, around 95% occurring once. Time point reported: baseline, week 1 (first vaccination visit). As to treatment: pre-vaccination baseline after standard-of-care therapy. Material: peripheral blood mononuclear cells (PBMCs), obtained from a glioma patient treated with radiotherapy, temozolomide or both. These TCRs come from a woman younger than 35 with glioma. Some clones in this sample may be carry-over from other donors' samples.

Remarks on this clone: The sample carries other DNA sequences with the same CDR3. The chain links TRBV7-8 to TRBJ2-2; 7 nucleotides agree with TRBD2. V lost 5 bases and J lost 7; bases outside the gene matches: 16. Looked up from germline, CDR1 is SGHVS and CDR2 is FQNEAQ. The CDR3 is 17 amino acids. The CDR3 region is CASSLRLAGGPGGELFF. In DNA form, the CDR3 reads TGTGCCAGCAGCCTAAGACTAGCAGGAGGGCCGGGCGGGGAGCTGTTTTTT.

This chain joins TRBV2 and TRBJ2-2; maybe TRBD1 (6 bases). Trimming pared 5 bases from V and 5 bases from J, leaving 9 bases between. The CDR3 has 13 amino acids. Looked up from germline, CDR1 is SNHLY and CDR2 is FYNNEI. CDR3: CASSNRETGELFF. The CDR3 bases are TGTGCCAGCAGTAACAGGGAAACCGGGGAGCTGTTTTTT.

The rearrangement joins TRBV7-9 to TRBJ1-1; TRBD1 is a possible D gene (5 bases). Deletions cut 2 bases from V and 0 bases from J, with 7 bases between. The CDR3 is made up of 14 amino acids. The V gene's germline CDR1 is SEHNR and CDR2 FQNEAQ (reference sequence). In nucleotides, the CDR3 is TGTGCCAGCAGCTTAAAGGGGATGAACACTGAAGCTTTCTTT. Its protein is CASSLKGMNTEAFF. Based on the CDR3 plus reference TRBV7-9 and TRBJ1-1, the full variable domain is DTGVSQNPRHKITKRGQNVTFRCDPISEHNRLYWYRQTLGQGPEFLTYFQNEAQLEKSRLLSDRFSAERPKGSFSTLEIQRTEQGDSAMYLCASSLKGMNTEAFFGQGTRLTVV.

J is TRBJ2-1 and V is TRBV19; the match to TRBD1 covers 8 bases. The V segment lost 6 bases and the J segment 10 bases; nucleotides outside the gene matches: 14. Germline V CDR1 and CDR2: LNHDA, SQIVND (reference sequence). The CDR3 is made up of 15 amino acids. CDR3 DNA sequence: TGTGCCAGTAGGACCCCAGGGGGCGCAGGAAAAGAGCAGTTCTTC. Protein sequence: CASRTPGGAGKEQFF.

V usage is TRBV9 and J usage is TRBJ1-2; unclear D gene. This CDR3 is built from 14 residues. Germline V lookup: CDR1 SGDLS, CDR2 YYNGEE. V lost 1 base and J lost 0, with 7 bases in between. CDR3 protein: CASSVRPSNYGYTF. The CDR3 DNA reads as TGTGCCAGCAGCGTAAGGCCCTCTAACTATGGCTACACCTTC.

The chain links TRBV7-9 to TRBJ2-1; D gene uncertain. The CDR3 covers 15 residues. With 8 bases removed from V and 2 bases from J, the gap between germline ends came to 16 bases. In germline, CDR1 is SEHNR, CDR2 FQNEAQ (reference sequence). CDR3: CASLLDSSAYNEQFF. The CDR3 bases are TGTGCCAGCCTACTCGACTCGTCGGCCTACAATGAGCAGTTCTTC.

The rearrangement joins TRBV5-1 to TRBJ2-5; D not resolved. Looked up from germline, CDR1 is SGHRS and CDR2 is YFSETQ. CDR3 length: 13 amino acids. V was clipped by 0 bases and J by 5 bases, with 8 bases between them. CDR3 coding DNA: TGCGCCAGCAGCTTGGGGTTTTCGGAGACCCAGTACTTC. It yields the protein CASSLGFSETQYF.

The CDR3, as DNA: TGTGCCAGCAGCTCCCTAACAGGAGGGTCAGGTACCGGGGAGCTGTTTTTT. Residues: CASSSLTGGSGTGELFF. The chain employs TRBV5-4 and TRBJ2-2; D is possibly TRBD2 (6 bases). Germline assignment: CDR1 SGHNT and CDR2 YYREEE (reference sequence). V lost 3 bases and J lost 5, with 20 bases in between. The CDR3 totals 17 residues.

This clone was counted once. The CDR3 DNA reads TGCAGCGTTAAGGGACCACAAATGAACACCGGGGAGCTGTTTTTT. Amino acids: CSVKGPQMNTGELFF. V gene TRBV29-1 combines with J gene TRBJ2-2, with D perhaps TRBD1 or TRBD2 (5 bases each). Looked up from germline, CDR1 is SQVTM and CDR2 is ANQGSEA. V was shortened by 5 bases and J by 1 base, with 14 bases between the two germline ends. The CDR3 totals 15 residues.

The chain links TRBV18 to TRBJ1-2; 7 bases are a match to TRBD1. J was trimmed by 7 bases and V by 3 bases; bases with no gene match: 5. This CDR3 contains 13 residues. Per germline, CDR1 KGHSH and CDR2 LQKENI. The CDR3 bases are TGTGCCAGCTCACCTTCGGGACAGCTTGGCTACACCTTC. Its translation is CASSPSGQLGYTF.

This chain uses TRBV6-1 with TRBJ2-1; D could derive from TRBD1 or TRBD2 (6 bases each). The germline V and J ends were trimmed by 3 bases and 6 bases, with 12 bases remaining between them. Germline CDR1 MNHNS, CDR2 SASEGT. The CDR3 spans 14 residues. CDR3 sequence (DNA): TGTGCCAGCAGTGATTTGTGGGGGGCCAATGAGCAGTTCTTC. Encoded protein: CASSDLWGANEQFF.

The rearrangement links TRBV6-5 to TRBJ1-5; D gene ambiguous. The CDR3 extends over 16 amino acids. Looked up from germline, CDR1 is MNHEY and CDR2 is SVGAGI. V dropped 0 bases and J dropped 4 bases, with 13 bases sitting between them. The CDR3, as DNA: TGTGCCAGCAGTTACTCGTGGCAGGCCTTAAATCAGCCCCAGCATTTT. Amino acids: CASSYSWQALNQPQHF.

The J gene is TRBJ2-3, the V gene TRBV12-5, with 12 bases lining up with TRBD1. Per germline, CDR1 LGHNT and CDR2 FRNRAP. The length of the CDR3 is 14 residues. Germline trimming cut 7 bases from V and 7 bases from J; bases unmatched to any gene: 6. The CDR3 DNA reads TGTGCTAGTGCGACCGGGACAGGGGGCAATACGCAGTATTTT. Translation: CASATGTGGNTQYF.

The V and J genes are TRBV20-1 and TRBJ1-2, with 7 bases identical to TRBD1. Germline assignment: CDR1 DFQATT and CDR2 SNEGSKA (reference sequence). The CDR3 totals 10 residues. Losses at the gene ends were 5 bases for V and 8 bases for J; bases not matched to a gene: 2. This CDR3 reads CSALQGGYTF. Written as DNA, the CDR3 is TGCAGTGCTCTACAGGGGGGCTACACCTTC.

This chain uses TRBV4-1 with TRBJ2-1, with a tentative D call TRBD2 (5 bases). The length of the CDR3 is 15 residues. Germline CDR1 MGHRA, CDR2 YSYEKL. Trimming stripped 0 bases from V and 7 bases from J, with 13 bases between. CDR3 sequence reads: CASSQERSGGNEQFF. In DNA form, the CDR3 reads TGCGCCAGCAGCCAAGAGAGGTCCGGCGGGAATGAGCAGTTCTTC.

The V and J genes are TRBV7-2 and TRBJ2-1; D ambiguous. The germline CDR1 and CDR2 sequences are SGHTA and FQGNSA. The germline V and J ends were trimmed by 2 bases and 10 bases, with 9 bases remaining between them. The CDR3 has 12 amino acids. This chain's CDR3 is CASSLPYQEQFF. The CDR3 DNA sequence: TGTGCCAGCAGCTTACCATATCAGGAGCAGTTCTTC.